A single sample gave rise to the 6 T cell receptor beta chains below, sequenced in a study of radiation and T cells in renal cell carcinoma (dated by TCRdb to about 2020). What this sample's time point label stands for: blood 2 weeks post-SBRT. What the treatment or condition label conveys for this sample: 15 Gy SBRT to primary tumor, nephrectomy 4 weeks later. The receptor library was made with the immunoSEQ multiplex PCR assay. Held by TCRdb, this immuneACCESS table contains in-frame sequences only and omits some clones. Under half of the omission traces to an unresolved V gene where checked; the cause of the rest is unknown. In all, the sample holds 60,000 to 80,000 clones, and 82% of those were seen once. Clones ranked in the top ten supply approximately 5% of the sample. The sequences come from blood, collected from a patient whose treatment included radiotherapy and nephrectomy. The receptors stem from a man in his 60s with renal cell carcinoma.

The chain uses TRBV19 and TRBJ2-7; 9 nucleotides align to TRBD2. The CDR3 sequence is 15 residues long. Germline V gene sequence: CDR1 LNHDA, CDR2 SQIVND (reference sequence). The ends lost 5 bases at V and 4 bases at J; junction bases unmatched: 9. CDR3: CASSPVAGGRYEQYF. The CDR3 coding sequence is TGTGCCAGTAGTCCCGTCGCGGGAGGGAGATACGAGCAGTACTTC.

The chain recombines TRBV7-9 with TRBJ2-7; a weak D match, TRBD1 (6 bases). V shed 5 bases and J shed 1 base, with 24 bases lying between them. CDR3 length: 18 amino acids. CDR1 SEHNR and CDR2 FQNEAQ come from the germline V gene (reference sequence). The CDR3: CASSDLGTPPWGSYEQYF. CDR3 nucleotide sequence: TGTGCCAGCAGCGATCTTGGGACACCTCCATGGGGTTCCTACGAGCAGTACTTC.

The CDR3 bases are TGTGCCAGCTCACCCGGGACAGGGGATCAGCCCCAGCATTTT. Translation: CASSPGTGDQPQHF. J is TRBJ1-5 and V is TRBV18; TRBD1 agrees at 10 bases. V shed 3 bases, J shed 5 bases, and the junction held 1 base outside the gene matches. The CDR3 contains 14 residues. Germline values: CDR1 KGHSH, CDR2 LQKENI.

This chain connects TRBV7-2 to TRBJ2-7, with unresolved D. The V gene lost 5 bases and the J gene lost 3 bases, with 5 bases spanning the gap. Looked up from germline, CDR1 is SGHTA and CDR2 is FQGNSA. The CDR3 has 11 residues. The CDR3 is CASSMYYEQYF. The CDR3 DNA sequence: TGTGCCAGCAGCATGTACTACGAGCAGTACTTC.

The chain links TRBV7-6 to TRBJ2-3; D call uncertain. With 0 bases removed from V and 6 bases from J, the gap between germline ends came to 4 bases. In germline, CDR1 is SGHVS, CDR2 FNYEAQ. The CDR3 totals 12 residues. Here the CDR3 DNA reads TGTGCCAGCAGCTTAGCGCTGGATACGCAGTATTTT. As protein: CASSLALDTQYF.

A few counts support this clone. The chain couples TRBV11-2 to TRBJ2-1; D is perhaps TRBD2 (5 bases). This CDR3 has 15 amino acids. Trimming removed 5 bases from V and 0 bases from J, with 11 bases in between. Germline assignment: CDR1 SGHAT and CDR2 FQNNGV. The chain's CDR3 is CASSGSISSYNEQFF. In DNA, the CDR3 is TGTGCCAGCAGCGGGAGTATCAGCTCCTACAATGAGCAGTTCTTC.